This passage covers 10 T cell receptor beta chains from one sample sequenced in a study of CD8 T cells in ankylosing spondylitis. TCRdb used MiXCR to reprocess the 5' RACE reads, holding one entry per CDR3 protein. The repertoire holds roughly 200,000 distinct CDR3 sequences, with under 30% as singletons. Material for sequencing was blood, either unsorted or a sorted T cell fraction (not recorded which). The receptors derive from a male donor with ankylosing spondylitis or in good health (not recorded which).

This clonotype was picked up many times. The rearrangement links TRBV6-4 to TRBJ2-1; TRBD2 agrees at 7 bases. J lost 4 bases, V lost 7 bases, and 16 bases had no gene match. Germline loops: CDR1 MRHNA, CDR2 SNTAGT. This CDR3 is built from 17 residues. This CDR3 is CASTLEGRESIYNEQFF. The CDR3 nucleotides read TGTGCCAGCACCCTTGAGGGGCGGGAGAGTATTTACAATGAGCAGTTCTTC.

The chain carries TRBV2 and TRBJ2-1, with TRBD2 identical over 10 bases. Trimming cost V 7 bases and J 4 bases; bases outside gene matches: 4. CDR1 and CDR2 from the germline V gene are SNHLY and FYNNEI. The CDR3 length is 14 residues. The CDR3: CASILLAGYNEQFF. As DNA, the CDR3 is TGTGCCAGCATTTTACTAGCGGGGTACAATGAGCAGTTCTTC.

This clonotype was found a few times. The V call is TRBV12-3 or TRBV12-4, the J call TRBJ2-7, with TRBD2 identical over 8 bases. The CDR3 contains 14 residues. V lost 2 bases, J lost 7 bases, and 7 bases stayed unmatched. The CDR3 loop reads CASSLKAGGPEQYF. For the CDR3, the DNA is TGTGCCAGCAGTTTAAAGGCGGGAGGTCCAGAGCAGTACTTC.

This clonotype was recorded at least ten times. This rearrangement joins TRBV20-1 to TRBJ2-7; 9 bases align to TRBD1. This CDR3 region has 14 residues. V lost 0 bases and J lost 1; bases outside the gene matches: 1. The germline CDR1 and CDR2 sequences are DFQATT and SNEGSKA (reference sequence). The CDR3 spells CSARDDRGSYEQYF. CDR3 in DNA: TGCAGTGCTAGAGATGACAGGGGGTCCTACGAGCAGTACTTC.

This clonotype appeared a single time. The CDR3 nucleotides read TGTGCCAGCAGACGACAGGACCGTTACAATGAGCAGTTCTTC. Translation gives CASRRQDRYNEQFF. The genes are TRBV6-1 and TRBJ2-1; a weak D match, TRBD1 (6 bases). The CDR3 loop spans 14 amino acids. The ends were cut back, 6 bases at V and 4 bases at J, with 13 bases in the middle. CDR1 and CDR2 (germline): MNHNS, SASEGT.

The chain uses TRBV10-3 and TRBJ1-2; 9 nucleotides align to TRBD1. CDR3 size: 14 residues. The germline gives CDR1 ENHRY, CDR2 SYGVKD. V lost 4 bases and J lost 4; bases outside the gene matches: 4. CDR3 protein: CAISAGQGPYGYTF. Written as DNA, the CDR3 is TGTGCCATCAGTGCAGGACAGGGGCCCTATGGCTACACCTTC.

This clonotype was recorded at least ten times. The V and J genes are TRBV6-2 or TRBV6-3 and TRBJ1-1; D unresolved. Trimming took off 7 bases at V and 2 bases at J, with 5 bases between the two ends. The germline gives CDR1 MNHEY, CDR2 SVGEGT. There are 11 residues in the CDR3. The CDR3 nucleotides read TGTGCCAGCAAGGGAAACACTGAAGCTTTCTTT. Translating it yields CASKGNTEAFF.

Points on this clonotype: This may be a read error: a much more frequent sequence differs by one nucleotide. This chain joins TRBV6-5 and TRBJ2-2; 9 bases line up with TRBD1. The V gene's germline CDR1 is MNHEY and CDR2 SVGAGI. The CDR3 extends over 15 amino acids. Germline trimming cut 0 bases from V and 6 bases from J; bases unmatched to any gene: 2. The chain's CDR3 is CASSYSGQGAGELFF. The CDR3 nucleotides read TGTGCCAGCAGTTACTCGGGACAGGGTGCCGGGGAGCTGTTTTTT.

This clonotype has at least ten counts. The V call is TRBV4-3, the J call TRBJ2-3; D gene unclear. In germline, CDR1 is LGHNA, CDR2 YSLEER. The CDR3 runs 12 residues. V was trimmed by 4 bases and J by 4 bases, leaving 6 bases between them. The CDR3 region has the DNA TGCGCCAGCAGCCGAGATGCAGATACGCAGTATTTT. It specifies CASSRDADTQYF.

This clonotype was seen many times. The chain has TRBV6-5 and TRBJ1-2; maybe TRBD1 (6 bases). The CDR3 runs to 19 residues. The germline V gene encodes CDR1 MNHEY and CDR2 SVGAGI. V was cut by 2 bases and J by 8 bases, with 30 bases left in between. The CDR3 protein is CASSYRIQRDTSRGRGYTF. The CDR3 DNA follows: TGTGCCAGCAGTTACAGAATTCAACGGGACACCTCAAGAGGACGGGGCTACACCTTC.